The sequence of this T cell receptor (beta chain) was determined in a study of blood T cell repertoires in COVID-19. Study information: Italy, Spain and the United States were the sources of the convalescent and acute COVID-19 samples. From T cells, B-cell-depleted T cells, or PBMCs came the material, which was cDNA or gDNA.

CDR1 is SGHRS and CDR2 is YFSETQ in the germline V gene. This CDR3 has 15 amino acids. Trimming removed 4 bases from V and 3 bases from J; junction bases left unmatched: 6. Original handling: Estimated nucleated cell counts came from reference gene primer amplification. Libraries were prepared by immunoSEQ multiplex PCR; TCRdb keeps only in-frame clonotypes and omits some of them. The V and J calls and clone size come from that table; D and trimming were worked out from the DNA. The sample contains tens of thousands of clones, around 80% of which appear only once. Material: peripheral blood. The clonotype comes from a man in his 70s with acute or convalescent COVID-19. The chain recombines TRBV5-1 with TRBJ1-4; TRBD1 agrees at 7 bases. CDR3 nucleotide sequence: TGCGCCAGCAGCGGCGGACAGGACTCTAATGAAAAACTGTTTTTT. The encoded protein is CASSGGQDSNEKLFF.